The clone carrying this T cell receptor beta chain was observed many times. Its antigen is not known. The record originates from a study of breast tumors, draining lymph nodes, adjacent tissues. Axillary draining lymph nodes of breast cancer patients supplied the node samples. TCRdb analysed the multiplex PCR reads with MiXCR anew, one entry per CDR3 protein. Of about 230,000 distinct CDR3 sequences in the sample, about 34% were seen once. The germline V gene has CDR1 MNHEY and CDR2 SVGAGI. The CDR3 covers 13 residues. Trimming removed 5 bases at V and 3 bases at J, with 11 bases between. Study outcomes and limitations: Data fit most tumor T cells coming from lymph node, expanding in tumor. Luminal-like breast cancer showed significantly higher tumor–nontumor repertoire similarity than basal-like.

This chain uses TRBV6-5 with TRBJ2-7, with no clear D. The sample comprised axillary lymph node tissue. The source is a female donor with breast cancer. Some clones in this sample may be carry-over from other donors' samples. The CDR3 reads CASSKPGVYEQYF. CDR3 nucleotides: TGTGCCAGCAGTAAACCGGGCGTCTACGAGCAGTACTTC.